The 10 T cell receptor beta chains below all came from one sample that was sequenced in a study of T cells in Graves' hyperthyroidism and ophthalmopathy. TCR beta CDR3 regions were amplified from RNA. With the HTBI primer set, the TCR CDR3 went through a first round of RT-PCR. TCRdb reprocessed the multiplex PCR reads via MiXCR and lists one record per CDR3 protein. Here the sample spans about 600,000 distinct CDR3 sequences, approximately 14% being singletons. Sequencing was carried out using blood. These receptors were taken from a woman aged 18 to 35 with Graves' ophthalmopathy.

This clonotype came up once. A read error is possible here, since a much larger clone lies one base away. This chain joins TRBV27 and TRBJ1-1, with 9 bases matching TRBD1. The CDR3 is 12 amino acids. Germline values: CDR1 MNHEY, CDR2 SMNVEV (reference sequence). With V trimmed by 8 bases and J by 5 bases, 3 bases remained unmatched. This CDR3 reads CASGQGRTEAFF. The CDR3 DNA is TGTGCCAGCGGACAGGGGAGGACTGAAGCTTTCTTT.

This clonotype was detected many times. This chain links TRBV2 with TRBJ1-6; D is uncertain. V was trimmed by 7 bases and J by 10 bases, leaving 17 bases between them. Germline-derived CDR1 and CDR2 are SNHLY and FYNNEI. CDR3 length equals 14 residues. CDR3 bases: TGTGCCAGCAAGAGGAGGGAGGGCCAATCACCCCTCCACTTT. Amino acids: CASKRREGQSPLHF.

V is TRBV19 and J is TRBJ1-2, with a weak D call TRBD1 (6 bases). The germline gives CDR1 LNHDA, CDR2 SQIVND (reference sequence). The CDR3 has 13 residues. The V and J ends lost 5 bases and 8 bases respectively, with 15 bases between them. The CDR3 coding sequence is TGTGCCAGTAGTCCCTCAGGGGCGGAGGGCTACACCTTC. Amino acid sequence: CASSPSGAEGYTF.

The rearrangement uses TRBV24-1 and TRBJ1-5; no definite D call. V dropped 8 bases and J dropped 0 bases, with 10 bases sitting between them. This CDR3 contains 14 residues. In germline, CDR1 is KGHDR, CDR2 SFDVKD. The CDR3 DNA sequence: TGTGCCACCATTGGCGATAATAGCAATCAGCCCCAGCATTTT. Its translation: CATIGDNSNQPQHF.

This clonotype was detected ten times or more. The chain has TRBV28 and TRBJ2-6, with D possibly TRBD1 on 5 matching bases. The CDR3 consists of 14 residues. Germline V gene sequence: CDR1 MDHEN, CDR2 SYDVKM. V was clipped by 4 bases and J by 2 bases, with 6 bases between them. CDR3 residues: CASSWGAGANVLTF. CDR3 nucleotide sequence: TGTGCCAGCAGTTGGGGCGCTGGGGCCAACGTCCTGACTTTC.

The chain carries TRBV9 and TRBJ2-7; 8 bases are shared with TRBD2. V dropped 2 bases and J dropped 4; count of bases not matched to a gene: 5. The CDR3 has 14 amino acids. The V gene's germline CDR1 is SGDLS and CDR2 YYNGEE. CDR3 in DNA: TGTGCCAGCAGCGTCGAAGGCGGGAGGTACGAGCAGTACTTC. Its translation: CASSVEGGRYEQYF.

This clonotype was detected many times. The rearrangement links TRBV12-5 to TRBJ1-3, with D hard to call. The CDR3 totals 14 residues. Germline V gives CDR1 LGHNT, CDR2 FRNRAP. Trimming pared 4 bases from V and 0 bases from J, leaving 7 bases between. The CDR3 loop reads CASGSGSSGNTIYF. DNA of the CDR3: TGTGCTAGTGGTTCCGGGAGCTCTGGAAACACCATATATTTT.

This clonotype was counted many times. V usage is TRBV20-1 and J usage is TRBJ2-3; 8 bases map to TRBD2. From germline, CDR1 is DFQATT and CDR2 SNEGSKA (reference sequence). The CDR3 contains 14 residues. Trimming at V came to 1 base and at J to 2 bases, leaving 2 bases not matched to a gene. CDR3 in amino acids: CSARVSGVTDTQYF. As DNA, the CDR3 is TGCAGTGCTAGAGTTAGCGGGGTCACAGATACGCAGTATTTT.

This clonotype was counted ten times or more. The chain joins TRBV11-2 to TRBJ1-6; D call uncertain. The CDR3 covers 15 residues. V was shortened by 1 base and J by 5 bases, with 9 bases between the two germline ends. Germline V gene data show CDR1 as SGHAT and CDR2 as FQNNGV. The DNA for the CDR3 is TGTGCCAGCAGCTTAGCGGGCCAGGATAATTCACCCCTCCACTTT. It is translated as CASSLAGQDNSPLHF.

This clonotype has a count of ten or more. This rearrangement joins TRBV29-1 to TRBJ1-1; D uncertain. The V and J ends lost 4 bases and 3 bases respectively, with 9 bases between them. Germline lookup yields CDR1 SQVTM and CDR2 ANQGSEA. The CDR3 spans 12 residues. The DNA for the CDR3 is TGCAGCGTTGGGGAGGATTACACTGAAGCTTTCTTT. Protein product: CSVGEDYTEAFF.